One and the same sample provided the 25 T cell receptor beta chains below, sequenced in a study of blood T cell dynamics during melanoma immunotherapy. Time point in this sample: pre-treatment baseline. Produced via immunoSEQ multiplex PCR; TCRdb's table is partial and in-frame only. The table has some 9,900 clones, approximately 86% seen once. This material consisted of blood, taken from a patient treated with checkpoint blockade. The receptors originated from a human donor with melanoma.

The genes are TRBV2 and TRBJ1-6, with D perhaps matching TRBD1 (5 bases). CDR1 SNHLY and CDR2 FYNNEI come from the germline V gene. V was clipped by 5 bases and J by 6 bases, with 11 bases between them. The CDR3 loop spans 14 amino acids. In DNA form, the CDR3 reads TGTGCCAGCAGTAACGGCGGGGGTAATTCACCCCTCCACTTT. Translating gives CASSNGGGNSPLHF. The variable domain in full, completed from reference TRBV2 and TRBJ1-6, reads EPEVTQTPSHQVTQMGQEVILRCVPISNHLYFYWYRQILGQKVEFLVSFYNNEISEKSEIFDDQFSVERPDGSNFTLKIRSTKLEDSAMYFCASSNGGGNSPLHFGNGTRLTVT.

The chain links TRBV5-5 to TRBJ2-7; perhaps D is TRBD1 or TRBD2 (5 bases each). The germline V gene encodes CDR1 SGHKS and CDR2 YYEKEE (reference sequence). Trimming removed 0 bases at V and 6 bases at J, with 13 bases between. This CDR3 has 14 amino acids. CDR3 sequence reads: CASSLAFRAGEQYF. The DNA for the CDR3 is TGTGCCAGCAGCTTGGCGTTCAGGGCGGGCGAGCAGTACTTC.

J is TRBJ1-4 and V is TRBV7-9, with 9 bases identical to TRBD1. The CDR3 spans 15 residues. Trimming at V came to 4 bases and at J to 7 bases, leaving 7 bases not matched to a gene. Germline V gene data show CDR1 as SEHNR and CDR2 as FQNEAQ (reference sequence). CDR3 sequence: CASSSWDRAVEKLFF. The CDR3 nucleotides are TGTGCCAGCAGCTCCTGGGACAGGGCGGTTGAAAAACTGTTTTTT.

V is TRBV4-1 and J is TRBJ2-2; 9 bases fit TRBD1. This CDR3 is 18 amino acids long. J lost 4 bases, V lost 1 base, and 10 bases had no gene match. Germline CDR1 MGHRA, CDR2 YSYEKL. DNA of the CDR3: TGCGCCAGCAGCCAAGTCCTGAAGGACAGGGGTACCACCGGGGAGCTGTTTTTT. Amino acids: CASSQVLKDRGTTGELFF.

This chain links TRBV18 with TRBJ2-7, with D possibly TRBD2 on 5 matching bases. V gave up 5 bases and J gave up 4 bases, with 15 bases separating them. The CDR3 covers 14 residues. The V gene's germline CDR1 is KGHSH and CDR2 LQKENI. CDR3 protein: CASSKNTEGYEQYF. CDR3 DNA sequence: TGTGCCAGCTCAAAAAATACAGAGGGTTACGAGCAGTACTTC.

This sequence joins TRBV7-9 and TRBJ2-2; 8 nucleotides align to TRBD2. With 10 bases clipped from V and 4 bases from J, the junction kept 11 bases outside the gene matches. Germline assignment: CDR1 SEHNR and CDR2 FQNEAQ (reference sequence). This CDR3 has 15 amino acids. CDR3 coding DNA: TGTGCCACTTTACCGGGACTAGAATCCACCGGGGAGCTGTTTTTT. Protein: CATLPGLESTGELFF. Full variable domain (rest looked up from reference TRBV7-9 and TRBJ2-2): DTGVSQNPRHKITKRGQNVTFRCDPISEHNRLYWYRQTLGQGPEFLTYFQNEAQLEKSRLLSDRFSAERPKGSFSTLEIQRTEQGDSAMYLCATLPGLESTGELFFGEGSRLTVL.

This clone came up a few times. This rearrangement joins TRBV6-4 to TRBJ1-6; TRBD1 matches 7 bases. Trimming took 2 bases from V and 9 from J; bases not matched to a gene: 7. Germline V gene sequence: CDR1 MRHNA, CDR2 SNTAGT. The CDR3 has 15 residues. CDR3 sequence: CASSDEPGGGSPLHF. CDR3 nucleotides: TGTGCCAGCAGTGACGAACCAGGGGGAGGTTCACCCCTCCACTTT.

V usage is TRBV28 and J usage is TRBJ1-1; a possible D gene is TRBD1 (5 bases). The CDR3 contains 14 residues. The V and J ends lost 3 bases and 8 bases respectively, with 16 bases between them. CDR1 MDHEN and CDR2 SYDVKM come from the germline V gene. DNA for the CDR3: TGTGCCAGCAGTTTGGGGGGACCCTCGTCGGAAGCTTTCTTT. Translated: CASSLGGPSSEAFF.

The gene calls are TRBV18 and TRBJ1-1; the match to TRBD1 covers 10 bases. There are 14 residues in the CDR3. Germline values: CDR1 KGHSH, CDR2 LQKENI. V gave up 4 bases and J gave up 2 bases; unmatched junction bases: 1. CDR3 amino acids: CASSRTGGNTEAFF. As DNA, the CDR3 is TGTGCCAGCTCACGGACAGGGGGAAACACTGAAGCTTTCTTT.

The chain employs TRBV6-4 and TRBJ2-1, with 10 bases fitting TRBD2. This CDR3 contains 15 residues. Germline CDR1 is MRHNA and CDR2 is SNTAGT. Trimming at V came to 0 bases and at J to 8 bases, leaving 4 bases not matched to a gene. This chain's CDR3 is CASSDSASGGDEQFF. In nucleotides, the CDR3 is TGTGCCAGCAGTGACTCGGCTAGCGGGGGAGATGAGCAGTTCTTC.

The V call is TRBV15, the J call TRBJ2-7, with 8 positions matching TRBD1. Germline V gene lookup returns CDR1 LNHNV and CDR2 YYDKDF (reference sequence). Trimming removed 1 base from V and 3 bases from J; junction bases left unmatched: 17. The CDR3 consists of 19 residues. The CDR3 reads CATSRGIARDRRMNYEQYF. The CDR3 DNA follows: TGTGCCACCAGCAGAGGAATAGCACGGGACAGGAGGATGAACTACGAGCAGTACTTC.

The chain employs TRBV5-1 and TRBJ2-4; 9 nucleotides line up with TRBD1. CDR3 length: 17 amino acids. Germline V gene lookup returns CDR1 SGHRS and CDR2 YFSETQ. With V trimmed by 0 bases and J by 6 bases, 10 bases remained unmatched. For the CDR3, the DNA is TGCGCCAGCAGCTTGGGTCCGGGACAGGGTCATGGAAACATTCAGTACTTC. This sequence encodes CASSLGPGQGHGNIQYF.

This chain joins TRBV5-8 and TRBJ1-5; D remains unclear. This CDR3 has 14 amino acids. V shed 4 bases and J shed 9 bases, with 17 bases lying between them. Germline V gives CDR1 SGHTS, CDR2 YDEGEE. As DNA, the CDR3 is TGTGCCAGCAGCCTGCTGACAAGTCTTCGGCCCCAGCATTTT. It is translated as CASSLLTSLRPQHF.

This chain's CDR3 is CASSDRDWGYTF. As DNA, the CDR3 is TGTGCCAGCAGTGATCGTGATTGGGGCTACACCTTC. This chain uses TRBV6-1 with TRBJ1-2, with unresolved D. Germline V lookup: CDR1 MNHNS, CDR2 SASEGT. CDR3 length equals 12 residues. V was clipped by 3 bases and J by 8 bases, with 10 bases between them.

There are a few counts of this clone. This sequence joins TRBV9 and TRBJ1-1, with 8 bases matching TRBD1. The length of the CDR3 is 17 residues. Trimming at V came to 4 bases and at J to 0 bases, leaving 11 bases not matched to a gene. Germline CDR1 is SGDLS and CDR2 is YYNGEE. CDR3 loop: CASSPDTGGIMNTEAFF. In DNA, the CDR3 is TGTGCCAGCAGCCCAGATACAGGGGGTATCATGAACACTGAAGCTTTCTTT.

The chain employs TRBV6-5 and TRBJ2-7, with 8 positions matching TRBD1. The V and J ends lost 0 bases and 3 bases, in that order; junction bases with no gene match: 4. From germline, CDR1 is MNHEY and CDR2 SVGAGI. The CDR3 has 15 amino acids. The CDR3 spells CASSYSRQGNYEQYF. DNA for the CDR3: TGTGCCAGCAGTTACTCCCGACAGGGGAACTACGAGCAGTACTTC.

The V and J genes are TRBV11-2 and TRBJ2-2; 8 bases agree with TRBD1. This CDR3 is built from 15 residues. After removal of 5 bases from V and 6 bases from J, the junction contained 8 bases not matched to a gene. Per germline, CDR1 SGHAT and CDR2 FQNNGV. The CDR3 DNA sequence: TGTGCCAGCAGCCCCCAGACAGGGGCGGCCGGGGAGCTGTTTTTT. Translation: CASSPQTGAAGELFF.

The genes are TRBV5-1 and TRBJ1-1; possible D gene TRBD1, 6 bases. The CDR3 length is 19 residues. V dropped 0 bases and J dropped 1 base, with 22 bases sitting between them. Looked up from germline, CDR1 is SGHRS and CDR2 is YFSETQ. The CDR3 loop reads CASSLGFPRGSFQNTEAFF. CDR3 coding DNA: TGCGCCAGCAGCTTGGGTTTCCCCAGGGGAAGTTTCCAGAACACTGAAGCTTTCTTT.

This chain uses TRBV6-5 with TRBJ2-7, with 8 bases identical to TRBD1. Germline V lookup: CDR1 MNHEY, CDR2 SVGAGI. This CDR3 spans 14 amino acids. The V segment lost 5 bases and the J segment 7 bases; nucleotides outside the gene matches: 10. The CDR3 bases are TGTGCCAGCAGTCGGACAGGGAGGTTTGGGGAGCAGTACTTC. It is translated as CASSRTGRFGEQYF.

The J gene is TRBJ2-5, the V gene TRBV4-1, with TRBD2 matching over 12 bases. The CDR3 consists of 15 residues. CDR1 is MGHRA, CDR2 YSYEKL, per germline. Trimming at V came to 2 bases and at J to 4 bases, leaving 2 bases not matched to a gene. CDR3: CASSQTSGGSETQYF. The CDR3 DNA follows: TGCGCCAGCAGCCAAACTAGCGGGGGGTCAGAGACCCAGTACTTC.

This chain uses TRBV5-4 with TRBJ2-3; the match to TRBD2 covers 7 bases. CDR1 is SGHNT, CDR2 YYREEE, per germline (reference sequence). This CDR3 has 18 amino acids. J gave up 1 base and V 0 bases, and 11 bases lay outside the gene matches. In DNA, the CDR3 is TGTGCCAGCAGCTTGGTGTCCTCGCGGGGGATTGGCACAGATACGCAGTATTTT. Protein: CASSLVSSRGIGTDTQYF.

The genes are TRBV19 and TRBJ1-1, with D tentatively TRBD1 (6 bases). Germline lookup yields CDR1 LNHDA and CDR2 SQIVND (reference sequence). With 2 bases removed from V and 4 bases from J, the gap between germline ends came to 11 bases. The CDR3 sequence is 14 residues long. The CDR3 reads CASSISTGATEAFF. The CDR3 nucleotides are TGTGCCAGTAGTATATCGACGGGGGCCACTGAAGCTTTCTTT.

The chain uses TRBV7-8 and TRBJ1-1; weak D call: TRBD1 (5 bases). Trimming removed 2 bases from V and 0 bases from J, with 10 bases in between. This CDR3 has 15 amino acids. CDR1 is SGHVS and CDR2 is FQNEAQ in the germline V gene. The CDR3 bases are TGTGCCAGCAGCTTATCAGGGTTGCTGAACACTGAAGCTTTCTTT. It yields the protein CASSLSGLLNTEAFF. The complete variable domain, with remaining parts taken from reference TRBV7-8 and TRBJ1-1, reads GAGVSQSPRYKVAKRGQDVALRCDPISGHVSLFWYQQALGQGPEFLTYFQNEAQLDKSGLPSDRFFAERPEGSVSTLKIQRTQQEDSAVYLCASSLSGLLNTEAFFGQGTRLTVV.

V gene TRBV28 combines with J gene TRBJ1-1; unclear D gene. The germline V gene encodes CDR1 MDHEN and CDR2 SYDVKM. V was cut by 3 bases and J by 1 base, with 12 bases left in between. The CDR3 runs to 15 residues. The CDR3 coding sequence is TGTGCCAGCAGTTTGGGCGGGAACGGGAACACTGAAGCTTTCTTT. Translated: CASSLGGNGNTEAFF.

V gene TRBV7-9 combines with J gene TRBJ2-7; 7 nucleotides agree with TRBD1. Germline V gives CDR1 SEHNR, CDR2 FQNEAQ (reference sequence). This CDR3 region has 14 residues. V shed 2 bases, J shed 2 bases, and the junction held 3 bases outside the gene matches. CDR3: CASSLSQGAYEQYF. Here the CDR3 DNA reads TGTGCCAGCAGCTTAAGTCAGGGGGCCTACGAGCAGTACTTC.